This entry lists 19 T cell receptor beta chains sequenced from one sample in a study of blood T cell repertoires in COVID-19. Here immunoSEQ multiplex PCR was the method, and the copy in TCRdb shows in-frame clones only, minus some. The table lists roughly 200,000 clones, roughly 88% of them singletons, with around 3% in the top ten. The sequenced material came from peripheral blood. Every receptor here comes from a man in his sixties with acute or convalescent COVID-19.

The chain links TRBV9 to TRBJ2-1, with TRBD1 as a possible D gene (5 bases). The CDR3 spans 15 residues. V was shortened by 4 bases and J by 3 bases, with 14 bases between the two germline ends. Germline assignment: CDR1 SGDLS and CDR2 YYNGEE. The CDR3 bases are TGTGCCAGCAGCCCCTGGGGCAGGGACTACAATGAGCAGTTCTTC. Its translation: CASSPWGRDYNEQFF.

The rearrangement joins TRBV5-8 to TRBJ1-2; D remains unclear. With 4 bases removed from V and 0 bases from J, the gap between germline ends came to 13 bases. The CDR3 covers 15 residues. Germline V gene sequence: CDR1 SGHTS, CDR2 YDEGEE. The CDR3 bases are TGTGCCAGCAGCGCCCACAGTGAAGCTAACTATGGCTACACCTTC. Translation: CASSAHSEANYGYTF.

The chain couples TRBV6-5 to TRBJ2-2, with TRBD1 as a possible D gene (6 bases). The CDR3 totals 15 residues. Germline values: CDR1 MNHEY, CDR2 SVGAGI. The ends were cut back, 7 bases at V and 1 base at J, with 13 bases in the middle. The CDR3 sequence: CASTRGRKNTGELFF. CDR3 nucleotide sequence: TGTGCCAGCACCAGGGGCAGAAAGAACACCGGGGAGCTGTTTTTT.

The chain uses TRBV28 and TRBJ2-3; TRBD2 matches 9 bases. The CDR3 spans 15 residues. The junction had 11 bases not matched to a gene; V was cut back by 6 bases and J by 7 bases. In germline, CDR1 is MDHEN, CDR2 SYDVKM. The CDR3 is CASRPGGLAGNTQYF. As DNA, the CDR3 is TGTGCCAGCAGACCCGGGGGACTAGCAGGAAATACGCAGTATTTT.

This clone is a singleton in its sample. V usage is TRBV4-1 and J usage is TRBJ2-1; D perhaps matches TRBD2 (5 bases). The CDR3 is made up of 13 amino acids. The germline CDR1 and CDR2 sequences are MGHRA and YSYEKL. Trimming shortened V by 4 bases and J by 6 bases, and 10 bases separated the two germline ends. The CDR3 DNA is TGCGCCAGCAGCCGGACCGGAGGCAATGAGCAGTTCTTC. It codes for CASSRTGGNEQFF.

This chain links TRBV19 with TRBJ1-4; D is possibly TRBD1 (5 bases). Trimming removed 7 bases from V and 0 bases from J, with 21 bases in between. This CDR3 comprises 18 residues. Per the germline V gene, CDR1 is LNHDA and CDR2 is SQIVND (reference sequence). CDR3 protein: CASTPRGSLLSTNEKLFF. The CDR3 bases are TGTGCCAGTACCCCTCGGGGGAGCCTTTTGTCAACTAATGAAAAACTGTTTTTT.

The chain combines TRBV4-1 with TRBJ2-7; TRBD2 might be the D (5 bases). The V gene lost 0 bases and the J gene lost 3 bases, with 15 bases spanning the gap. CDR1 is MGHRA, CDR2 YSYEKL, per germline. The length of the CDR3 is 16 residues. Here the CDR3 DNA reads TGCGCCAGCAGCCAAGAACCGAGTAATAGCGTCTACGAGCAGTACTTC. Protein product: CASSQEPSNSVYEQYF.

The chain uses TRBV7-2 and TRBJ1-6; 8 nucleotides line up with TRBD1. This CDR3 comprises 15 residues. The V segment lost 5 bases and the J segment 7 bases; nucleotides outside the gene matches: 7. CDR1 is SGHTA and CDR2 is FQGNSA in the germline V gene. The CDR3 nucleotides are TGTGCCAGCAGCAAGTCAGGGGGCGCAAATTCACCCCTCCACTTT. It specifies CASSKSGGANSPLHF.

A note on this clone: Other DNA sequences of this sample code for an identical CDR3. CDR3 sequence: CASSQVRGSGANVLTF. For the CDR3, the DNA is TGTGCCAGCAGCCAAGTTCGGGGCTCTGGGGCCAACGTCCTGACTTTC. The chain has TRBV3-1 (or the pseudogene TRBV3-2) and TRBJ2-6; D may be TRBD2 (5 bases). Per germline, CDR1 LGHDT and CDR2 YNNKEL (reference sequence). The length of the CDR3 is 16 residues. V lost 1 base to trimming and J lost 0 bases, with 7 bases between them.

There are a few counts of this clone. V gene TRBV3-1 (or the pseudogene TRBV3-2) combines with J gene TRBJ2-3; no definite D call. The CDR3 runs 14 residues. V shed 4 bases and J shed 5 bases, with 13 bases lying between them. Germline V gene data show CDR1 as LGHDT and CDR2 as YNNKEL (reference sequence). CDR3 loop: CASSRQPPRDTQYF. The CDR3 DNA is TGTGCCAGCAGCCGACAACCCCCCAGAGATACGCAGTATTTT.

This clone was seen a few times. This sequence joins TRBV5-1 and TRBJ2-3; D is undetermined. Trimming removed 0 bases from V and 4 bases from J, with 12 bases in between. Germline CDR1 SGHRS, CDR2 YFSETQ. CDR3 length equals 15 residues. The CDR3 DNA reads TGCGCCAGCAGCTTGGCTGGCGGCGGCGCAGATACGCAGTATTTT. Translating gives CASSLAGGGADTQYF.

The rearrangement joins TRBV25-1 to TRBJ1-4; D ambiguous. With 4 bases removed from V and 15 bases from J, the gap between germline ends came to 12 bases. Germline-derived CDR1 and CDR2 are MGHDK and SYGVNS. The CDR3 runs to 11 residues. In DNA form, the CDR3 reads TGTGCCAGCAGTGTGGCCCGAGAGGTGTTTTTT. Translated, it gives CASSVAREVFF.

V gene TRBV10-3 combines with J gene TRBJ1-2; D is perhaps TRBD1 (5 bases). This CDR3 region has 12 residues. Germline V CDR1 and CDR2: ENHRY, SYGVKD. V lost 11 bases to trimming and J lost 1 base, with 11 bases between them. The CDR3 sequence: CAVLGDNYGYTF. The CDR3 nucleotides read TGTGCCGTATTAGGGGATAACTATGGCTACACCTTC.

The chain employs TRBV5-8 and TRBJ2-7, with a weak D call TRBD1 (5 bases). V was shortened by 2 bases and J by 3 bases, with 9 bases between the two germline ends. Germline values: CDR1 SGHTS, CDR2 YDEGEE. The CDR3 has 13 residues. This CDR3 reads CASSLLQGYEQYF. In DNA form, the CDR3 reads TGTGCCAGCAGCTTATTGCAGGGCTACGAGCAGTACTTC.

The rearrangement uses TRBV30 and TRBJ1-1; 10 bases map to TRBD1. V shed 3 bases, J shed 9 bases, and the junction held 10 bases outside the gene matches. This CDR3 spans 14 amino acids. CDR1 is GTSNPN and CDR2 is SVGIG in the germline V gene (reference sequence). For the CDR3, the DNA is TGTGCCTGGAGGGGGCCGGGACAGGGGTCTCAAGCTTTCTTT. This sequence encodes CAWRGPGQGSQAFF.

The V and J genes are TRBV30 and TRBJ1-5; a possible D gene is TRBD1 (5 bases). Trimming pared 0 bases from V and 1 base from J, leaving 10 bases between. CDR1 and CDR2 (germline): GTSNPN, SVGIG (reference sequence). There are 15 residues in the CDR3. CDR3 nucleotide sequence: TGTGCCTGGAGTGTGAGGACACCAAGCAATCAGCCCCAGCATTTT. This sequence encodes CAWSVRTPSNQPQHF.

Here the CDR3 reads CASSYARVYEQYF. CDR3 nucleotides: TGTGCCAGCAGTTACGCCAGGGTTTACGAGCAGTACTTC. The rearrangement joins TRBV6-5 to TRBJ2-7, with D perhaps TRBD1 (5 bases). This CDR3 is 13 amino acids long. V shed 2 bases and J shed 4 bases, with 9 bases lying between them. Per germline, CDR1 MNHEY and CDR2 SVGAGI.

The V gene is TRBV9, the J gene TRBJ1-3; D remains unclear. CDR3 length equals 14 residues. From germline, CDR1 is SGDLS and CDR2 YYNGEE. Trimming took 4 bases from V and 2 from J, leaving 10 bases between them. The CDR3 DNA sequence: TGTGCCAGCAGCCAGCCCGCGGCTGGAAACACCATATATTTT. Protein sequence: CASSQPAAGNTIYF.

The J gene is TRBJ1-2, the V gene TRBV3-1 (or the pseudogene TRBV3-2), with D hard to call. Germline V lookup: CDR1 LGHDT, CDR2 YNNKEL (reference sequence). CDR3 size: 14 residues. Trimming stripped 6 bases from V and 6 bases from J, with 17 bases between. CDR3 protein: CASRREGETNGYTF. For the CDR3, the DNA is TGTGCCAGCAGGAGGGAAGGTGAGACGAATGGCTACACCTTC.